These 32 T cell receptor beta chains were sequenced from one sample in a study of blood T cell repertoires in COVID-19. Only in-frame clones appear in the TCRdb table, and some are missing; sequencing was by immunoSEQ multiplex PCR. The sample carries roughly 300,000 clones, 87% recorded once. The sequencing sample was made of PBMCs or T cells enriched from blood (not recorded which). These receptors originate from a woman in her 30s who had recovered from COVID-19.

CDR3 bases: TGTGCCAGCAGTGAACTAGCGGGGGCGAACAATGAGCAGTTCTTC. This encodes CASSELAGANNEQFF. The chain joins TRBV3-1 (or the pseudogene TRBV3-2) to TRBJ2-1; 11 nucleotides match TRBD2. Trimming at V came to 6 bases and at J to 5 bases, leaving 6 bases not matched to a gene. From germline, CDR1 is LGHDT and CDR2 YNNKEL (reference sequence). CDR3 length: 15 residues.

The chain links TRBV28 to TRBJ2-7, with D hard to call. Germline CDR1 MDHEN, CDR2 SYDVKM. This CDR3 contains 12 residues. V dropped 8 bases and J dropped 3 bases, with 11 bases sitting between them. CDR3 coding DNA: TGTGCCAGCCACTCTAGGCGCTACGAGCAGTACTTC. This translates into CASHSRRYEQYF.

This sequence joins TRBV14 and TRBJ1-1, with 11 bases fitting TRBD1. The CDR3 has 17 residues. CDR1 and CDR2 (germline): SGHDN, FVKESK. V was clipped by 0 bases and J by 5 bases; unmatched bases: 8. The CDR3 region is CASSQDLGTGGVTEAFF. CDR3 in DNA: TGTGCCAGCAGCCAAGATCTGGGGACAGGGGGTGTAACTGAAGCTTTCTTT.

DNA for the CDR3: TGTGCCAGCAGCGATTTTACTTCAGGGGTGGACGGTGGCTACACCTTC. It codes for CASSDFTSGVDGGYTF. The gene calls are TRBV6-2 or TRBV6-3 and TRBJ1-2; a possible D gene is TRBD1 (6 bases). Germline V CDR1 and CDR2: MNHEY, SVGEGT. With 6 bases removed from V and 7 bases from J, the gap between germline ends came to 24 bases. The CDR3 extends over 16 amino acids.

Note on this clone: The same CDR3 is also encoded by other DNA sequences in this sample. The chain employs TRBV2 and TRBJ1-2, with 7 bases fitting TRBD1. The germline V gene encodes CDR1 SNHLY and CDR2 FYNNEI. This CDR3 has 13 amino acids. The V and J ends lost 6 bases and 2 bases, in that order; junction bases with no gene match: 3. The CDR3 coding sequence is TGTGCCAGCAGGCGGGACAGCAACTATGGCTACACCTTC. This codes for CASRRDSNYGYTF.

CDR3 residues: CASSYDSSNQPQHF. CDR3 nucleotide sequence: TGTGCCAGCAGCTATGACAGTTCCAATCAGCCCCAGCATTTT. V usage is TRBV7-2 and J usage is TRBJ1-5; possible D gene TRBD1, 5 bases. CDR3 length: 14 amino acids. Germline V gene lookup returns CDR1 SGHTA and CDR2 FQGNSA. Trimming took off 4 bases at V and 3 bases at J, with 10 bases between the two ends.

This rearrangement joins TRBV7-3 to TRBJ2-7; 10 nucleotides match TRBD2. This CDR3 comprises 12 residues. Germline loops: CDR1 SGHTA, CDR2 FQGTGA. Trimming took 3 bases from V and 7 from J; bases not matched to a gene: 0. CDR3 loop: CASSFSGGEQYF. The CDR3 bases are TGTGCCAGCAGCTTTAGCGGGGGGGAGCAGTACTTC.

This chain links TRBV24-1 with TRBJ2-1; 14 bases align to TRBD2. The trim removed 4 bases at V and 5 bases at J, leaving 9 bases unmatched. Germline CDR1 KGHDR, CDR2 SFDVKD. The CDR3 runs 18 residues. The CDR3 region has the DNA TGTGCCACCAGTGAAAGAAGGACTAGCGGGGGGACCCACAATGAGCAGTTCTTC. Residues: CATSERRTSGGTHNEQFF.

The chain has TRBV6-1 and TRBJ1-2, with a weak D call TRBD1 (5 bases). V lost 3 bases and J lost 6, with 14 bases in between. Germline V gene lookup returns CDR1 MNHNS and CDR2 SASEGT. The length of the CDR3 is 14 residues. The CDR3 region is CASSEGGIGDGYTF. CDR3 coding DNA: TGTGCCAGCAGTGAGGGGGGTATAGGGGATGGCTACACCTTC.

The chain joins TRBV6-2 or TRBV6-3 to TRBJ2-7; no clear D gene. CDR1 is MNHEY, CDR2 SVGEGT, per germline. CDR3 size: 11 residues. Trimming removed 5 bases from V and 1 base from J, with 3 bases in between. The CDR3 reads CASSTSYEQYF. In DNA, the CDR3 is TGTGCCAGCAGTACTTCCTACGAGCAGTACTTC.

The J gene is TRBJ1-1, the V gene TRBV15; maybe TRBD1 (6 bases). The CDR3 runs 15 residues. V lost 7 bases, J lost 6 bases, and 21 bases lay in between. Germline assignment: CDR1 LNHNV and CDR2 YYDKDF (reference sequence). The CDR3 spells CATTQGRGAISEAFF. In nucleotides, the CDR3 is TGTGCCACCACCCAGGGGCGGGGGGCAATTTCTGAAGCTTTCTTT.

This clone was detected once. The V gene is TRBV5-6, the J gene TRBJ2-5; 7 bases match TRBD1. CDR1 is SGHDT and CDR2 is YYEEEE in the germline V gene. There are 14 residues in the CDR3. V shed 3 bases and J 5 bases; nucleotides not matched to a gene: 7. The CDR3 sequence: CASSYQGDRETQYF. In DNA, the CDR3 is TGTGCCAGCAGCTACCAGGGGGATAGGGAGACCCAGTACTTC.

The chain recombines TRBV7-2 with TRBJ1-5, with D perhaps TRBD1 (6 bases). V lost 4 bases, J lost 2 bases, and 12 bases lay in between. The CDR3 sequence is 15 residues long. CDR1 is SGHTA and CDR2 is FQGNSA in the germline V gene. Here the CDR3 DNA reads TGTGCCAGCAGCTCCCGCGCAGGGGGCAATCAGCCCCAGCATTTT. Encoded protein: CASSSRAGGNQPQHF.

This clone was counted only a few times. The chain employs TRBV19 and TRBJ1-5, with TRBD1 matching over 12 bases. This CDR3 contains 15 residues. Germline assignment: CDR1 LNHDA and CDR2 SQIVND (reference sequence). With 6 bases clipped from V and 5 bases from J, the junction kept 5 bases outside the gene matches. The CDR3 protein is CASRQGTGGHQPQHF. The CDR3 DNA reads TGTGCCAGTAGACAGGGGACAGGGGGCCATCAGCCCCAGCATTTT. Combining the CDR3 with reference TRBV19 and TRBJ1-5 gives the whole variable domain DGGITQSPKYLFRKEGQNVTLSCEQNLNHDAMYWYRQDPGQGLRLIYYSQIVNDFQKGDIAEGYSVSREKKESFPLTVTSAQKNPTAFYLCASRQGTGGHQPQHFGDGTRLSIL.

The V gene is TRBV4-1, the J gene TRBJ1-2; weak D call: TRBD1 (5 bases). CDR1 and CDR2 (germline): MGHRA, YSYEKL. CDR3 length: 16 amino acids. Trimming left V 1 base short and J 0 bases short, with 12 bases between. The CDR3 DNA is TGCGCCAGCAGCCAAGTAGGGGCACCCGCTAACTATGGCTACACCTTC. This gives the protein CASSQVGAPANYGYTF.

The CDR3 DNA follows: TGTGCCAGCTCACCTTCCGGGACAGGCAATCAGCCCCAGCATTTT. This gives the protein CASSPSGTGNQPQHF. V usage is TRBV18 and J usage is TRBJ1-5, with 7 bases identical to TRBD1. V trimming: 3 bases; J trimming: 2 bases; junction bases outside the gene matches: 4. The CDR3 spans 15 residues. CDR1 is KGHSH, CDR2 LQKENI, per germline.

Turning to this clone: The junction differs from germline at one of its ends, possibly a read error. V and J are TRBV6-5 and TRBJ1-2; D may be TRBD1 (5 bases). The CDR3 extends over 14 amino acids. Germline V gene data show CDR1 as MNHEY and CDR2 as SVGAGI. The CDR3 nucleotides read TGTGCCAGCAGTTCCCAAGGGGCTAAGTATGGCTACACCTTC. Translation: CASSSQGAKYGYTF.

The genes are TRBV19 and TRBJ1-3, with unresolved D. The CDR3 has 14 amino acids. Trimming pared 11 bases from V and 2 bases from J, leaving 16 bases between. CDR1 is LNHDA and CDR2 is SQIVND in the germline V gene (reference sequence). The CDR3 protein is CAAKGGRTGNTIYF. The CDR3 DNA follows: TGTGCCGCAAAGGGAGGCAGGACTGGAAACACCATATATTTT. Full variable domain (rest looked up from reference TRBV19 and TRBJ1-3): DGGITQSPKYLFRKEGQNVTLSCEQNLNHDAMYWYRQDPGQGLRLIYYSQIVNDFQKGDIAEGYSVSREKKESFPLTVTSAQKNPTAFYLCAAKGGRTGNTIYFGEGSWLTVV.

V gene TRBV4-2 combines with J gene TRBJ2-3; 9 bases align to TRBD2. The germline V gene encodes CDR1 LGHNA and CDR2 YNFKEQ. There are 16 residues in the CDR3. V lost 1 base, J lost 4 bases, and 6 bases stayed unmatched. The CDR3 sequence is CASSQVRRGGSDTQYF. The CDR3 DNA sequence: TGTGCCAGCAGCCAAGTACGGCGGGGGGGTTCAGATACGCAGTATTTT.

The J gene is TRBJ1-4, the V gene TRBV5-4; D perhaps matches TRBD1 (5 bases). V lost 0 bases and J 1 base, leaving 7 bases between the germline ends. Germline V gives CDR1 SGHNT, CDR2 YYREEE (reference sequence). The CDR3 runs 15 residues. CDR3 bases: TGTGCCAGCAGCTTGGCCGGGGGAACTAATGAAAAACTGTTTTTT. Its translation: CASSLAGGTNEKLFF.

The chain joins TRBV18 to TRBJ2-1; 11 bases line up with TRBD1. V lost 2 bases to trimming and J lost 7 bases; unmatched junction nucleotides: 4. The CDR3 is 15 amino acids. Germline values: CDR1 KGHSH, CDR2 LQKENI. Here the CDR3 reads CASSPGQGANNEQFF. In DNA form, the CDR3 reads TGTGCCAGCTCACCAGGACAGGGGGCTAATAATGAGCAGTTCTTC. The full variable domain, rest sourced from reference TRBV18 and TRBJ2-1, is NAGVMQNPRHLVRRRGQEARLRCSPMKGHSHVYWYRQLPEEGLKFMVYLQKENIIDESGMPKERFSAEFPKEGPSILRIQQVVRGDSAAYFCASSPGQGANNEQFFGPGTRLTVL.

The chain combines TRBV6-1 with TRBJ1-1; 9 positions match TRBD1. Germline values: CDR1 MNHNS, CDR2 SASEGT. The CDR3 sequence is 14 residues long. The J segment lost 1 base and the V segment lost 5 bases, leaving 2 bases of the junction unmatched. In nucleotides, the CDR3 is TGTGCCAGCAGTTCACAGGGGGCGAACACTGAAGCTTTCTTT. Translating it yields CASSSQGANTEAFF.

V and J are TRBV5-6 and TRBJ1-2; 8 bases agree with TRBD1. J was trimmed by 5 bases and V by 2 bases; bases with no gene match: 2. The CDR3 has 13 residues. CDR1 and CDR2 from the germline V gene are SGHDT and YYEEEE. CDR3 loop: CASSFRDRYGYTF. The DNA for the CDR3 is TGTGCCAGCAGCTTCCGGGACAGGTATGGCTACACCTTC.

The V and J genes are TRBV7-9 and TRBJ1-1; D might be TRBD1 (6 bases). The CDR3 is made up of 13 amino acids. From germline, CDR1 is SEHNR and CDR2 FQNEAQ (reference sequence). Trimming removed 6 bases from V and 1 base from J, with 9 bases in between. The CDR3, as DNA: TGTGCCAGCAGAGCGACAGGGAACACTGAAGCTTTCTTT. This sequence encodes CASRATGNTEAFF. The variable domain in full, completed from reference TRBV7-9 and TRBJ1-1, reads DTGVSQNPRHKITKRGQNVTFRCDPISEHNRLYWYRQTLGQGPEFLTYFQNEAQLEKSRLLSDRFSAERPKGSFSTLEIQRTEQGDSAMYLCASRATGNTEAFFGQGTRLTVV.

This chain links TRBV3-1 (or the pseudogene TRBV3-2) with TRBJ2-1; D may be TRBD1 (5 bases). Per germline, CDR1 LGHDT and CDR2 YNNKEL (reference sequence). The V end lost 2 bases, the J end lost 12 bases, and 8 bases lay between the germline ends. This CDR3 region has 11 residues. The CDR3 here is CASSQQGWQFF. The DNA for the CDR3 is TGTGCCAGCAGCCAACAGGGTTGGCAGTTCTTC.

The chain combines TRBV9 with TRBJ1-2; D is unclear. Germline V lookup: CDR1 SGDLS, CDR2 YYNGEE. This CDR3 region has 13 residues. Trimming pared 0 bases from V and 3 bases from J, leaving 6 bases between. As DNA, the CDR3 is TGTGCCAGCAGCGTAGACGAGGACTATGGCTACACCTTC. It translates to CASSVDEDYGYTF.

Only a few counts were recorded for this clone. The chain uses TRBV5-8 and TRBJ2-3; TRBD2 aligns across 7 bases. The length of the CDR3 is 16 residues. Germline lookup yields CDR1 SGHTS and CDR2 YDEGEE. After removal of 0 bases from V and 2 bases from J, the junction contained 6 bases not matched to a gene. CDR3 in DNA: TGTGCCAGCAGCTTGGCTGTGGGGGGGAACACAGATACGCAGTATTTT. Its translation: CASSLAVGGNTDTQYF.

CDR3 protein: CASSPSGRHGYTF. Here the CDR3 DNA reads TGTGCCAGCAGCCCGAGCGGGCGCCATGGCTACACCTTC. The chain links TRBV7-9 to TRBJ1-2; D is undetermined. Germline V gene lookup returns CDR1 SEHNR and CDR2 FQNEAQ (reference sequence). V was clipped by 5 bases and J by 6 bases, with 13 bases between them. The CDR3 runs 13 residues.

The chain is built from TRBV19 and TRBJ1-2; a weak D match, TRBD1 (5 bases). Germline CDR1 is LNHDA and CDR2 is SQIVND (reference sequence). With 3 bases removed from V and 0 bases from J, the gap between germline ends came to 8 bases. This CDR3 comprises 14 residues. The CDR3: CASSITGPNYGYTF. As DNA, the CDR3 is TGTGCCAGTAGTATTACAGGACCTAACTATGGCTACACCTTC.

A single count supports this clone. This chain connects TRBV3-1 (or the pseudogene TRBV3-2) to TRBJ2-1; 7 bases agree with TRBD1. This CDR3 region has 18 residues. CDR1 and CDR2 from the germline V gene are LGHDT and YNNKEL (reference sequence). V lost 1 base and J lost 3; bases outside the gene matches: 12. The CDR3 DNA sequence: TGTGCCAGCAGCCAAGTAGGGGACAGACTAACGATCTACAATGAGCAGTTCTTC. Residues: CASSQVGDRLTIYNEQFF.

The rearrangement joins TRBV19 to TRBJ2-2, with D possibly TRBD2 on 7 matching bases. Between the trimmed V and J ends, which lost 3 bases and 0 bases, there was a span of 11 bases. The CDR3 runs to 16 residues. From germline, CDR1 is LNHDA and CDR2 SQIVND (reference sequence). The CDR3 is CASSIRGGPNTGELFF. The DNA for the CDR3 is TGTGCCAGTAGTATTCGCGGGGGCCCGAACACCGGGGAGCTGTTTTTT.

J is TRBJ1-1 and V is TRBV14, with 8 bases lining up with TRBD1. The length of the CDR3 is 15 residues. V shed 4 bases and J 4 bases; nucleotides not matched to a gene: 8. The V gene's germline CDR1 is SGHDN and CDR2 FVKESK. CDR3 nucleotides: TGTGCCAGCAGCCCGCTTACAGGGGGGCGCACTGAAGCTTTCTTT. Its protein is CASSPLTGGRTEAFF.